Reported below is one T cell receptor (beta chain). The antigen it binds to is not known. No clone much larger than this one lies a single base away; base qualities are absent. The data were taken from a study of blood T cell repertoires in COVID-19 (dated by TCRdb to between 2020 and 2021). Turning to the overall study: Samples covering the acute and convalescent phases of COVID-19 were provided by collaborators in the United States, Italy and Spain. A freely available public database, intended as a resource for researchers studying the immune response to SARS-CoV-2, is where the repertoires were released. Deeply sampled blood TCRbeta repertoires from subjects exposed to, actively infected with, or recovered from COVID-19 were included in the dataset. The material from the prospective study consisted of cDNA or gDNA derived from T cells, B-cell-depleted T cells, or PBMCs. HLA class I and class II types, where available, came from metadata supplied by the sample provider rather than from assay-based typing. Nearly every sample came with metadata listing a de-identified subject ID, COVID-19 status, age in years and sex. Samples were obtained from the ongoing ImmuneRACE study (first 160 participants) and from about 1,300 subjects provided by 6 global collaborators. Results and caveats for the whole study, not just this receptor: Clinical and demographic metadata were provided uncurated, with the amount varying by source and participant.

The collaborating institutions used their own protocols to collect whole blood in K2EDTA tubes. For TCRbeta analysis, collaborator samples were shipped as frozen whole blood, as isolated PBMCs, or as DNA extracted from either sample type. TCRbeta CDR3 regions were amplified from genomic DNA by means of the immunoSEQ Assay, a bias-controlled multiplex PCR. On the study's bioinformatics: The number of nucleated cells in each sample was estimated by amplification of reference gene primers within the assay. Sequence reads were collapsed and filtered to measure the absolute abundance of every unique TCRbeta CDR3 rearrangement. For each sample, productive Simpson clonality was calculated as the square root of Simpson's diversity index over productive rearrangements. This is the immuneACCESS table as TCRdb keeps it, with only in-frame sequences that have V and J called. A part of the clones is gone; compared with another copy, unresolved V genes explain less than half, and the rest is unexplained. That table gives V, J and clone size, and the DNA gave D and trimming. For this sample there are 250,000 to 300,000 clones; about 89% appear just once. Approximately 2.2% of the sample goes to the ten largest clones.

After removal of 1 base from V and 8 bases from J, the junction retains 10 bases not matched to a gene. As encoded in the germline V gene, CDR1 is SGHVS while CDR2 is FQNEAQ. The CDR3 starts with the cysteine, ends with the phenylalanine, and has 15 residues. Just CDR3 DNA is preserved here, 45 bases in frame from base 1. The chain links TRBV7-8 with TRBJ1-2; the junction holds 7 bases that match TRBD1. Source material: peripheral blood. The source is a man aged 50 or older with acute or convalescent COVID-19. Read as DNA, the sequence is TGTGCCAGCAGCTTAGGACAGGGCTCCTTAGGGGGCTACACCTTC. The resulting protein is CASSLGQGSLGGYTF. With the rest looked up from the reference TRBV7-8 and TRBJ1-2 genes rather than sequenced, the full variable domain is GAGVSQSPRYKVAKRGQDVALRCDPISGHVSLFWYQQALGQGPEFLTYFQNEAQLDKSGLPSDRFFAERPEGSVSTLKIQRTQQEDSAVYLCASSLGQGSLGGYTFGSGTRLTVV.